This is a list of T cell receptor beta chains from one sample in a study of identical twins. Using its own MiXCR run on the 5' RACE reads, TCRdb lists one record per CDR3 protein. The table shows under 300,000 distinct CDR3 sequences, with about an eighth occurring only once. Separately, the same data were catalogued under a study of yellow fever vaccine responses in identical twins.

Material: memory (CD45RO+) T cells sorted from blood. The source is a young woman in good health. Both conserved end residues are part of each CDR3.

J: TRBJ2-1
V: TRBV4-3
CDR3: CASSQDRSDNSYNEQFF

J: TRBJ2-3
V: TRBV29-1
CDR3: CSVAPSGTDTQYF

J: TRBJ2-5
V: TRBV12-5
CDR3: CASGLGLGLAQTQYF

J: TRBJ2-4
V: TRBV20-1
CDR3: CSARDPGGAKNIQYF

J: TRBJ2-3
V: TRBV15
CDR3: CATSRYGTSASTDTQYF

J: TRBJ1-6
V: TRBV11-1
CDR3: CASSTSRGESSYNSPLHF

J: TRBJ1-2
V: TRBV7-9
CDR3: CASNFAAGGGYTF

J: TRBJ2-7
V: TRBV7-2
CDR3: CASSHPRRPSEQYF

J: TRBJ2-7
V: TRBV10-2
CDR3: CASSESVLAGVVEQYF

J: TRBJ2-7
V: TRBV6-6
CDR3: CASSHTAYEQYF

J: TRBJ2-3
V: TRBV20-1
CDR3: CSATGTGSDTQYF

J: TRBJ2-5
V: TRBV11-2
CDR3: CASNQGGARGWETQYF

J: TRBJ1-5
V: TRBV30
CDR3: CAWSFGGNNQPQHF

J: TRBJ2-1
V: TRBV24-1
CDR3: CATGISYEQFF

J: TRBJ2-6
V: TRBV4-2
CDR3: CASSQDLNSGANVLTF

J: TRBJ2-1
V: TRBV7-2
CDR3: CASSSTSGRAYNEQFF

J: TRBJ1-1
V: TRBV7-9
CDR3: CASVRNGQGGIEAFF

J: TRBJ2-3
V: TRBV18
CDR3: CASTRDSTDTQYF

J: TRBJ2-7
V: TRBV28
CDR3: CASSDRSVYEQYF

J: TRBJ2-7
V: TRBV27
CDR3: CASRTHGAYEQYF

J: TRBJ2-3
V: TRBV20-1
CDR3: CSARDRTGGRAYVEDTQYF

J: TRBJ1-4
V: TRBV3-1
CDR3: CASSPTGMKEKLFF

J: TRBJ2-7
V: TRBV29-1
CDR3: CSATTLTRSYEQYF

J: TRBJ2-3
V: TRBV6-2/TRBV6-3
CDR3: CASSSPVLRGIGGTDTQYF

J: TRBJ2-5
V: TRBV28
CDR3: CATRSGPYRETQYF

J: TRBJ2-7
V: TRBV5-4
CDR3: CASSPSGGNHEQYF

J: TRBJ1-2
V: TRBV27
CDR3: CASSKDRVYGYTF

J: TRBJ2-7
V: TRBV29-1
CDR3: CSVEEQGQASYEQYF

J: TRBJ2-2
V: TRBV11-3
CDR3: CASSLGGTGRNTGELFF

J: TRBJ2-1
V: TRBV20-1
CDR3: CSVSEGPYNEQFF